This TCR beta chain is from a study of T-cell reconstitution after alpha-beta-depleted transplantation in children. For TCRbeta, the library was prepared with unique molecular identifiers. TCRdb re-analysed the PCR reads in MiXCR, keeping a single row per CDR3 protein. The repertoire includes hundreds of thousands of distinct CDR3 sequences, about a tenth of them detected once, and about 30% sits in the top ten. This clonotype was recorded at least ten times. Germline CDR1 MNHNS, CDR2 SASEGT. The V gene lost 6 bases and the J gene lost 6 bases, with 11 bases spanning the gap. The CDR3 sequence is 13 residues long.

The TCR was taken from a child younger than two with acute myeloid leukemia, due to receive a stem cell transplant. The chain combines TRBV6-1 with TRBJ2-2; D gene uncertain. The sample was PBMCs, taken before TCRalphabeta/CD19-depleted stem cell transplant. The CDR3 DNA reads as TGTGCCAGCAGCTCCGGGCCTGCCGGGGAGCTGTTTTTT. Its translation is CASSSGPAGELFF.